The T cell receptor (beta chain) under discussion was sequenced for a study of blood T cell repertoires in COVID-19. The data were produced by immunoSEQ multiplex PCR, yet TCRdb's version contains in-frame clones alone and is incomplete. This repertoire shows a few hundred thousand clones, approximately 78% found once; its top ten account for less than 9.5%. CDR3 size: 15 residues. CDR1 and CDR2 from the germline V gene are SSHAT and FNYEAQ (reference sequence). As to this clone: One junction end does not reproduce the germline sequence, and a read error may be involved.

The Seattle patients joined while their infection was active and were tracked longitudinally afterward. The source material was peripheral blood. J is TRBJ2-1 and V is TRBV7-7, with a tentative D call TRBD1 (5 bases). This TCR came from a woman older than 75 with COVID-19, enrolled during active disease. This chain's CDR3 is CASSLGHESYNEQFF. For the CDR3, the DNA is TGTGCTAGCAGTCTCGGACATGAATCCTACAATGAGCAGTTCTTC.